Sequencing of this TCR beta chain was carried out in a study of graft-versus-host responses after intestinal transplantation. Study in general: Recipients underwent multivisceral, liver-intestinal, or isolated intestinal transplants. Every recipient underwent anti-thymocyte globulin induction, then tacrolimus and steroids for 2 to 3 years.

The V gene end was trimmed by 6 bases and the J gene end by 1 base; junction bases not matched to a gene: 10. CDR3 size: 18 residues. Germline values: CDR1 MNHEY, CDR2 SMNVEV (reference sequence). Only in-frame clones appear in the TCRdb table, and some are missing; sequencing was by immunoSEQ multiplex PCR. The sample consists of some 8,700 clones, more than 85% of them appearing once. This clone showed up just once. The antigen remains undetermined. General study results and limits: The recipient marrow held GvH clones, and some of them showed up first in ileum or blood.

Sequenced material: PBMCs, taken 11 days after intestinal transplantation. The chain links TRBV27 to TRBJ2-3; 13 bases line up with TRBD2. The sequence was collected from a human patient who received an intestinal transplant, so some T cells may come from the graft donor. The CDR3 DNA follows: TGTGCCAGCAGCATAAGGTTTGGGACTAGCGGGGGCACAGATACGCAGTATTTT. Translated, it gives CASSIRFGTSGGTDTQYF.